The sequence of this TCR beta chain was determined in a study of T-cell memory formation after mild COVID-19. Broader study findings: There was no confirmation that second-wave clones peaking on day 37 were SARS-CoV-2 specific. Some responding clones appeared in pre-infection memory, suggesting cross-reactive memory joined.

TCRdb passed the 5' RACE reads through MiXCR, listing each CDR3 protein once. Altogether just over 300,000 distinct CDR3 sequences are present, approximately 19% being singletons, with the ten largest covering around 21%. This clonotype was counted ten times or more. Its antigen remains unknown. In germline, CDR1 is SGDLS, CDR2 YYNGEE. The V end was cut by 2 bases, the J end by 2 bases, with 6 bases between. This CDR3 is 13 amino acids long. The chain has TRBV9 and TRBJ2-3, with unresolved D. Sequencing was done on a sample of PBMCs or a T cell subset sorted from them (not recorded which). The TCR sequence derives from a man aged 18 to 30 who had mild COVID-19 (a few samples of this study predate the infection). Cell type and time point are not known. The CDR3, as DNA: TGTGCCAGCAGCGTTGGGTTCACAGATACGCAGTATTTT. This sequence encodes CASSVGFTDTQYF.